A selection of T cell receptor beta chains follows, all from one sample in a study of response to subunit inactivated influenza vaccine. A single record per CDR3 protein comes from TCRdb applying MiXCR to the RT-PCR reads. The sample includes 860,000 or so distinct CDR3 sequences, 21% of them seen just once. The sample consisted of PBMCs from blood, taken roughly 5 days after vaccination. The receptors come from a man aged 50 or older who received an inactivated influenza vaccine. Each CDR3 is given with its conserved first and last residue. The D gene is left open where the match is weak. Rows give clone size only sometimes, using once, few, many, or a class for an expanded clone.

abundance	d_gene	v_gene	j_gene	CDR3nt	CDR3aa
NA	NA	TRBV25-1	TRBJ2-7	TGTGCCAGCAGTGAATCAGTCGCCGAGCAGTACTTC	CASSESVAEQYF
NA	TRBD2	TRBV10-3	TRBJ2-1	TGTGCCATCAGTGAGTACACACGTGTGGCGGGAGAGGGCAATGAGCAGTTCTTC	CAISEYTRVAGEGNEQFF
NA	NA	TRBV14	TRBJ2-1	TGTGCCAGCAGCCCAATGAGGAATGAGCAGTTCTTC	CASSPMRNEQFF
few	NA	TRBV20-1	TRBJ2-1	TGCAGTGCTAGCACGACAGGACCCCCCTACAATGAGCAGTTCTTC	CSASTTGPPYNEQFF
NA	NA	TRBV29-1	TRBJ2-3	TGCAGCGTTGAAGAAGGCAGGGGTTACACAGATACGCAGTATTTT	CSVEEGRGYTDTQYF
NA	NA	TRBV29-1	TRBJ1-1	TGCAGCGTTCGCCGGGATCCTAACACTGAAGCTTTCTTT	CSVRRDPNTEAFF
NA	NA	TRBV6-5	TRBJ2-1	TGTGCCAGCAGTTACTACCCGGGAGAGGACAATGAGCAGTTCTTC	CASSYYPGEDNEQFF
few	TRBD2	TRBV5-1	TRBJ2-4	TGCGCCAGCAGCTTGCCCCTAGCGGGGAGAAACATTCAGTACTTC	CASSLPLAGRNIQYF
NA	TRBD2	TRBV5-5	TRBJ2-3	TGTGCCAGCAGAAGTACTATCGGTGCGGGGGGATATCGCACAGATACGCAGTATTTT	CASRSTIGAGGYRTDTQYF
NA	TRBD1	TRBV11-2	TRBJ1-2	TGTGCCAGCAGCCCGGTCGGGGACAGGGGGCGAGGATGGACTAACTATGGCTACACCTTC	CASSPVGDRGRGWTNYGYTF
many	NA	TRBV6-1	TRBJ1-2	TGTGCCAGCAGTGGGAGGGAAAGGGGCATATCGAATGGCTACACCTTC	CASSGRERGISNGYTF
NA	TRBD1	TRBV10-3	TRBJ1-1	TGTGCCATCAGCGTACAGGGGCCGAACACTGAAGCTTTCTTT	CAISVQGPNTEAFF
few	NA	TRBV5-6	TRBJ1-2	TGTGCCAGCAGCTTCGGAGGTTTCTCGCAGTGGTATGGCTACACCTTC	CASSFGGFSQWYGYTF
NA	NA	TRBV11-2	TRBJ2-7	TGTGCCAGCAGCTTAGAGGGGGCGCGTGGTGTGCAGTACTTC	CASSLEGARGVQYF
few	NA	TRBV7-9	TRBJ2-3	TGTGCCAGCAGCCCTAAGGTAGCGGCTAGCACAGATACGCAGTATTTT	CASSPKVAASTDTQYF
few	TRBD2	TRBV10-3	TRBJ2-7	TGTGCCATCAACCCGACTAGCGGAAATACCTACGAGCAGTACTTC	CAINPTSGNTYEQYF
NA	NA	TRBV5-1	TRBJ2-2	TGCGCCAGCAGCCTAAGGGGAGCCTCTACGAACACCGGGGAGCTGTTTTTT	CASSLRGASTNTGELFF
few	NA	TRBV5-5	TRBJ2-1	TGTGCCAGCAGCGTTCATTCGAATAACTACAATGAGCAGTTCTTC	CASSVHSNNYNEQFF
few	TRBD1	TRBV2	TRBJ1-6	TGTGCCAGCACTGACCAGGGGGCTGGATCACCCCTCCACTTT	CASTDQGAGSPLHF
NA	NA	TRBV6-1	TRBJ2-2	TGTGCCAGCACGGCAGCGAACACCGGGGAGCTGTTTTTT	CASTAANTGELFF
few	NA	TRBV15	TRBJ2-1	TGTGCCACCAGCAGACCCCCGGGACACGCGCCGGGCGAGCAGTTCTTC	CATSRPPGHAPGEQFF
NA	NA	TRBV6-5	TRBJ2-2	TGTGCCAGCAGTTACTTACAGCCGAACACCGGGGAGCTGTTTTTT	CASSYLQPNTGELFF
many	TRBD2	TRBV3-1	TRBJ2-3	TGTGCCAGCAGCCAGGGGGACTACCGCACAGATACGCAGTATTTT	CASSQGDYRTDTQYF